A single sample is the source of the 2 T cell receptor beta chains below, sequenced in a study of vaccination effects on CD4 cells after COVID-19. Their recognized antigens are unknown. Within the ViraFEST assay, antigen-specific CD4+ T cells underwent expansion with viral peptide pools prior to sequencing. A 10-day culture period preceded the isolation of CD4+ T cells. In the vaccine recipients, nucleocapsid antibodies were negative and there was no prior SARS-CoV-2 infection. TCRdb's copy holds only in-frame clones and misses some; the assay was immunoSEQ multiplex PCR. The top ten clones hold roughly 3.4% of a sample with 23,000 or so clones, approximately 74% of them seen once. Sequenced here: CD4+ T cells from PBMCs cultured with SARS-CoV-2 spike peptides, sampled before COVID-19 vaccination. The receptors were gathered from a human donor who received a COVID-19 vaccine.

J is TRBJ1-6 and V is TRBV7-9; a weak D match, TRBD1 (6 bases). V gave up 6 bases and J gave up 2 bases, with 20 bases separating them. Germline V gene sequence: CDR1 SEHNR, CDR2 FQNEAQ (reference sequence). This CDR3 spans 18 amino acids. The CDR3 DNA sequence: TGTGCCAGCAGACGCATCCGGACAGCCAGCCCCTATAATTCACCCCTCCACTTT. Residues: CASRRIRTASPYNSPLHF.

The chain couples TRBV11-2 to TRBJ1-1, with D possibly TRBD1 on 6 matching bases. Germline CDR1 SGHAT, CDR2 FQNNGV. Trimming removed 6 bases from V and 0 bases from J, with 8 bases in between. This CDR3 contains 13 residues. The DNA for the CDR3 is TGTGCCAGCAGTACAGGGTTGAACACTGAAGCTTTCTTT. Translating it yields CASSTGLNTEAFF.